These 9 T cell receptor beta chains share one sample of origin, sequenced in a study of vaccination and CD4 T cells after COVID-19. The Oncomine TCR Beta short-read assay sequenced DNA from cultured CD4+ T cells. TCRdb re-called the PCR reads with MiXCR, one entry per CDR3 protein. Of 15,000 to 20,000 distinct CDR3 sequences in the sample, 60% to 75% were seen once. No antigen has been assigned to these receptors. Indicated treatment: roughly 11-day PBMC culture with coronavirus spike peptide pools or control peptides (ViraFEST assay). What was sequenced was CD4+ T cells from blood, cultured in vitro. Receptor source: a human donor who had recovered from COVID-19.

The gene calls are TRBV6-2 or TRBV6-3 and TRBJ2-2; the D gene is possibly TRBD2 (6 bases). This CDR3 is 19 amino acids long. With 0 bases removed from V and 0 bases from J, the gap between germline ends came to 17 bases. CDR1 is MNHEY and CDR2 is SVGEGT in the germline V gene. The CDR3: CASSYSVTGVTANTGELFF. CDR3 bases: TGTGCCAGCAGTTACTCCGTCACGGGAGTTACCGCGAACACCGGGGAGCTGTTTTTT.

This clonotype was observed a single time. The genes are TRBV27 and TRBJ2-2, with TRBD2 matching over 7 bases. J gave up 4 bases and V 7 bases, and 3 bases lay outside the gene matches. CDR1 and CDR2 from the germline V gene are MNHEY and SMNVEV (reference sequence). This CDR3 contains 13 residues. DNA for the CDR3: TGTGCCAGCAAGGCGGGAGCCACCGGGGAGCTGTTTTTT. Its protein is CASKAGATGELFF.

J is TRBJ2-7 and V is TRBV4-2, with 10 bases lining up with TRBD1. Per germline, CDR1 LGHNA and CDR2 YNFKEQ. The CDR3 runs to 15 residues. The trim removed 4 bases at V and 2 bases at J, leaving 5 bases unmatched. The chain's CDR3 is CASSLSGTGAYEQYF. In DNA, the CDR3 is TGTGCCAGCAGCCTCTCCGGGACAGGGGCCTACGAGCAGTACTTC.

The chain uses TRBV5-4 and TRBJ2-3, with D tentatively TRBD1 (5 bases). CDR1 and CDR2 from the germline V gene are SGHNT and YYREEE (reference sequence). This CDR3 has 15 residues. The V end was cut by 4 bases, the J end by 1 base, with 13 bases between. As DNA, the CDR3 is TGTGCCAGCAGCGCGCCCATAGGGGGCACAGATACGCAGTATTTT. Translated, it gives CASSAPIGGTDTQYF.

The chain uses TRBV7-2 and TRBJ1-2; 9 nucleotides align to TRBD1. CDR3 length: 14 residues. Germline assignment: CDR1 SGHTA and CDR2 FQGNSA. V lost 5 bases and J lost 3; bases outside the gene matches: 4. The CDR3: CASSRDREDYGYTF. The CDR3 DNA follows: TGTGCCAGCAGCCGGGACAGGGAAGACTATGGCTACACCTTC.

In DNA, the CDR3 is TGTGCCAGCAGCTTATCCCCCACTAGCGGGAAAACCGGGGAGCTGTTTTTT. It encodes CASSLSPTSGKTGELFF. The chain employs TRBV7-3 and TRBJ2-2; 10 bases match TRBD2. J gave up 5 bases and V 2 bases, and 8 bases lay outside the gene matches. The V gene's germline CDR1 is SGHTA and CDR2 FQGTGA. The CDR3 is 17 amino acids. Variable domain in full (rest from reference TRBV7-3 and TRBJ2-2): GAGVSQTPSNKVTEKGKYVELRCDPISGHTALYWYRQSLGQGPEFLIYFQGTGAADDSGLPNDRFFAVRPEGSVSTLKIQRTERGDSAVYLCASSLSPTSGKTGELFFGEGSRLTVL.

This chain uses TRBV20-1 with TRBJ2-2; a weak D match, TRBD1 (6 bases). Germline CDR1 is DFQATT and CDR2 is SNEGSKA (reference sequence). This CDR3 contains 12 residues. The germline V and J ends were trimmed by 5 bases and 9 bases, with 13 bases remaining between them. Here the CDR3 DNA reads TGCAGTGCTTTGGACAGCCTACGGGAGCTGTTTTTT. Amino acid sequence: CSALDSLRELFF.

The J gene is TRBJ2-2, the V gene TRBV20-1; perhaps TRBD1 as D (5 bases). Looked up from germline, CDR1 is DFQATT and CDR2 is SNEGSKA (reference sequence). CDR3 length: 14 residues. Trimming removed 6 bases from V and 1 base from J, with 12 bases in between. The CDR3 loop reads CSAPTALNTGELFF. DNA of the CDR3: TGCAGTGCGCCGACAGCCCTGAACACCGGGGAGCTGTTTTTT.

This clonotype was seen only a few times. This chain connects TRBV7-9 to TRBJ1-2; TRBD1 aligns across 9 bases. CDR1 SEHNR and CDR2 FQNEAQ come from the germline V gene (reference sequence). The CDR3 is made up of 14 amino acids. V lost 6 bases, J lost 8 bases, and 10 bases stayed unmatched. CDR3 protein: CASSYAGQGSGYTF. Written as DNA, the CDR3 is TGTGCCAGCAGTTACGCGGGACAGGGATCCGGCTACACCTTC.